This TCR beta chain was observed in a study of CD8+ T cells in alopecia areata. Only a few counts were recorded for this clone. V was trimmed by 3 bases and J by 5 bases, leaving 11 bases between them. The CDR3 extends over 15 amino acids. From germline, CDR1 is LGHNA and CDR2 YSLEER. Indicated treatment: oral pan-JAK inhibitor, 5-10 mg twice daily. cDNA serving as the sequencing template came from extracted, reverse transcribed RNA. Profiling relied on immunoSEQ multiplex PCR, and the TCRdb table lists in-frame clones only, not all of them. The sample includes 98,000 or so clones, 60% to 65% of them seen just once.

This chain connects TRBV4-3 to TRBJ1-6, with D possibly being TRBD1 (6 bases). This clonotype was obtained from a human donor with alopecia areata. The specimen was CD8+ T cells sorted from blood, collected at week 4, from a patient treated with tofacitinib. The CDR3 nucleotides are TGCGCCAGCAGCCAGGGGGCACAAAATAATTCACCCCTCCACTTT. Translating gives CASSQGAQNNSPLHF.